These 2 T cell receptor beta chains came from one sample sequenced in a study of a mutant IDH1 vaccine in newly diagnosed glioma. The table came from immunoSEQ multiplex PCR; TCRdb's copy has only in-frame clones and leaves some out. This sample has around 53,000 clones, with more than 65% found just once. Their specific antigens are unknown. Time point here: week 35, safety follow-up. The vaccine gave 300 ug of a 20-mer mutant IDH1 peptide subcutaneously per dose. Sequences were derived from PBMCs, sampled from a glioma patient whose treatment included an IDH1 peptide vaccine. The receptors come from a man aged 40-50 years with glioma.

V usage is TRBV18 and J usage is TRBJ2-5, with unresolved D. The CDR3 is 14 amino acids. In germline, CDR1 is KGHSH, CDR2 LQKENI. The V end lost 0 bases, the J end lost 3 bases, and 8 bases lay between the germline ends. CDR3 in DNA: TGTGCCAGCTCACCACCGTCCACCAAAGAGACCCAGTACTTC. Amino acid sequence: CASSPPSTKETQYF.

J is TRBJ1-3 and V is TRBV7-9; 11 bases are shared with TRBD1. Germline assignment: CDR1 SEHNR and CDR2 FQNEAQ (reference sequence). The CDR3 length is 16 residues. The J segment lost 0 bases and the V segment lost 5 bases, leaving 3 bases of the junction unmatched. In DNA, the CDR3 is TGTGCCAGCAGCCGTGGGACAGGGGGCTCTGGAAACACCATATATTTT. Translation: CASSRGTGGSGNTIYF.